The 5 T cell receptor beta chains below come from one sample, sequenced in a study of a mutant IDH1 vaccine in newly diagnosed glioma. Sequencing was performed with immunoSEQ multiplex PCR; in TCRdb, only in-frame clones are kept and a portion is missing. The sample has about 53,000 clones, approximately 79% seen once. Their antigen targets remain unknown. Sample time point: week 5, during vaccination. The study gave 300 ug of mutant IDH1 20-mer peptide per vaccine dose, with topical imiquimod. This sample comprised PBMCs, obtained from a glioma patient whose treatment included an IDH1 peptide vaccine. The receptors come from a woman aged 18-29 years with glioma. Some clones in this sample may be carry-over from other donors' samples.

J is TRBJ1-5 and V is TRBV12-5, with D unclear. CDR1 is LGHNT and CDR2 is FRNRAP in the germline V gene. This CDR3 has 13 residues. Trimming shortened V by 5 bases and J by 2 bases, and 7 bases separated the two germline ends. The CDR3 sequence: CASGRWGNQPQHF. The CDR3 DNA reads as TGTGCTAGTGGTAGGTGGGGCAATCAGCCCCAGCATTTT. Drawing the rest from reference TRBV12-5 and TRBJ1-5, the complete variable domain is DARVTQTPRHKVTEMGQEVTMRCQPILGHNTVFWYRQTMMQGLELLAYFRNRAPLDDSGMPKDRFSAEMPDATLATLKIQPSEPRDSAVYFCASGRWGNQPQHFGDGTRLSIL.

The chain carries TRBV27 and TRBJ1-5; no firm D call. CDR1 is MNHEY and CDR2 is SMNVEV in the germline V gene (reference sequence). There are 14 residues in the CDR3. The V and J ends lost 7 bases and 0 bases respectively, with 10 bases between them. CDR3 nucleotide sequence: TGTGCCAGCAACTTCTCCACTAGCAATCAGCCCCAGCATTTT. Translated, it gives CASNFSTSNQPQHF.

The chain recombines TRBV30 with TRBJ2-3; 10 nucleotides line up with TRBD1. The V segment lost 4 bases and the J segment 3 bases; nucleotides outside the gene matches: 4. The germline gives CDR1 GTSNPN, CDR2 SVGIG (reference sequence). The CDR3 contains 14 residues. CDR3 nucleotides: TGTGCCTGGACCAGGGGACAGGGGACAGATACGCAGTATTTT. Translation gives CAWTRGQGTDTQYF. Complete variable domain (other parts from reference TRBV30 and TRBJ2-3): SQTIHQWPATLVQPVGSPLSLECTVEGTSNPNLYWYRQAAGRGLQLLFYSVGIGQISSEVPQNLSASRPQDRQFILSSKKLLLSDSGFYLCAWTRGQGTDTQYFGPGTRLTVL.

The rearrangement joins TRBV19 to TRBJ2-2; the match to TRBD2 covers 8 bases. The CDR3 loop spans 16 amino acids. CDR1 is LNHDA and CDR2 is SQIVND in the germline V gene (reference sequence). J gave up 9 bases and V 3 bases, and 12 bases lay outside the gene matches. The CDR3: CASSIGSGIPSRELFF. Here the CDR3 DNA reads TGTGCCAGTAGTATTGGTAGCGGGATCCCGAGCCGGGAGCTGTTTTTT. The whole variable domain, remainder taken from reference TRBV19 and TRBJ2-2, is DGGITQSPKYLFRKEGQNVTLSCEQNLNHDAMYWYRQDPGQGLRLIYYSQIVNDFQKGDIAEGYSVSREKKESFPLTVTSAQKNPTAFYLCASSIGSGIPSRELFFGEGSRLTVL.

The chain couples TRBV27 to TRBJ1-2, with D possibly matching TRBD1 (5 bases). The CDR3 runs to 14 residues. CDR1 MNHEY and CDR2 SMNVEV come from the germline V gene (reference sequence). The V end was cut by 4 bases, the J end by 4 bases, with 13 bases between. In nucleotides, the CDR3 is TGTGCCAGCAGTTCAAAGGGACCTGGCTATGGCTACACCTTC. Residues: CASSSKGPGYGYTF.